The 29 T cell receptor beta chains below were found in one sample sequenced in a study of response to subunit inactivated influenza vaccine. TCRdb re-called the RT-PCR reads with MiXCR, one entry per CDR3 protein. This table holds about 180,000 distinct CDR3 sequences, around 9% found once. The sample in question was non-naive T cells sorted from PBMCs, obtained on the day of vaccination. The receptors were sampled from a man aged 45-65 years who received an inactivated influenza vaccine.

In its sample, this clonotype was seen a few times. This chain joins TRBV5-1 and TRBJ2-1; 8 nucleotides agree with TRBD1. The germline V gene encodes CDR1 SGHRS and CDR2 YFSETQ. J gave up 5 bases and V 5 bases, and 3 bases lay outside the gene matches. CDR3 length: 13 amino acids. CDR3 in amino acids: CASRTGVNNEQFF. CDR3 DNA: TGCGCCAGCAGGACAGGGGTTAACAATGAGCAGTTCTTC.

The CDR3 DNA sequence: TGTGCCAGCAAGGACACCTTCTATAGCAATCAGCCCCAGCATTTT. Translating gives CASKDTFYSNQPQHF. The chain couples TRBV19 to TRBJ1-5, with TRBD1 as a possible D gene (5 bases). This CDR3 region has 15 residues. CDR1 is LNHDA, CDR2 SQIVND, per germline (reference sequence). Trimming took off 9 bases at V and 0 bases at J, with 15 bases between the two ends.

This clonotype was counted many times. The rearrangement joins TRBV29-1 to TRBJ2-1, with 10 bases identical to TRBD2. V trimming: 3 bases; J trimming: 2 bases; junction bases outside the gene matches: 1. This CDR3 has 14 residues. CDR1 is SQVTM, CDR2 ANQGSEA, per germline. CDR3 nucleotide sequence: TGCAGCGTTGAGCTAGCGGGAGCCTACAATGAGCAGTTCTTC. It is translated as CSVELAGAYNEQFF.

Many counts were recorded for this clonotype. The chain recombines TRBV11-1 with TRBJ2-2, with TRBD1 identical over 7 bases. Germline trimming cut 4 bases from V and 1 base from J; bases unmatched to any gene: 3. The CDR3 sequence is 15 residues long. The germline gives CDR1 SGHAT, CDR2 FQDESV (reference sequence). The DNA of the CDR3 is TGTGCCAGCAGCTCTCGACAGGGGAACACCGGGGAGCTGTTTTTT. This gives the protein CASSSRQGNTGELFF.

The chain couples TRBV20-1 to TRBJ1-6; D remains ambiguous. The CDR3 is 14 residues long. Germline CDR1 reads DFQATT; CDR2 reads SNEGSKA (reference sequence). Trimming cost V 3 bases and J 6 bases, with 12 bases left between them. CDR3 DNA sequence: TGCAGTGCTAGGTCCTCGAGGGTTAATTCACCCCTCCACTTT. Protein sequence: CSARSSRVNSPLHF.

This clonotype occurred a few times. The V and J genes are TRBV9 and TRBJ2-5; the D gene is possibly TRBD1 (6 bases). This CDR3 spans 15 amino acids. Germline values: CDR1 SGDLS, CDR2 YYNGEE. V was trimmed by 3 bases and J by 1 base, leaving 13 bases between them. CDR3 sequence (DNA): TGTGCCAGCAGCGCAAATCAGGGGATCCAAGAGACCCAGTACTTC. Its translation: CASSANQGIQETQYF.

A word on this clonotype: One junction end does not reproduce the germline sequence, and a read error may be involved. The chain links TRBV7-9 to TRBJ2-3; D gene uncertain. This CDR3 contains 14 residues. Per the germline V gene, CDR1 is SEHNR and CDR2 is FQNEAQ (reference sequence). The CDR3 nucleotides read TGTGCCAGCAGCTTTGCTACCAACACAGAGACGCAGTATTTT. Protein product: CASSFATNTETQYF.

In this sample, this clonotype turned up a few times. The chain has TRBV29-1 and TRBJ2-7, with a possible D match to TRBD2 (6 bases). This CDR3 has 13 residues. Trimming left V 4 bases short and J 2 bases short, with 12 bases between. Germline V gene lookup returns CDR1 SQVTM and CDR2 ANQGSEA. The CDR3 coding sequence is TGCAGCGTTGTTGCGGGGATGGCCTACGAGCAGTACTTC. It is translated as CSVVAGMAYEQYF.

This clonotype was detected ten times or more. The chain is built from TRBV12-3 or TRBV12-4 and TRBJ2-7; the D is unclear. The CDR3 spans 13 residues. Trimming pared 2 bases from V and 1 base from J, leaving 6 bases between. This CDR3 is CASSLSASYEQYF. CDR3 bases: TGTGCCAGCAGTTTAAGCGCGTCCTACGAGCAGTACTTC.

The rearrangement uses TRBV5-1 and TRBJ2-2; D could derive from TRBD1 or TRBD2 (5 bases each). The CDR3 runs 16 residues. Trimming cost V 1 base and J 6 bases, with 16 bases left between them. The germline V gene encodes CDR1 SGHRS and CDR2 YFSETQ. This CDR3 is CASSLNAQGVAGELFF. In DNA, the CDR3 is TGCGCCAGCAGCTTGAACGCGCAGGGAGTGGCCGGGGAGCTGTTTTTT.

This clonotype was observed at least ten times. The rearrangement links TRBV11-2 to TRBJ1-1, with D hard to call. This CDR3 spans 11 amino acids. With 1 base removed from V and 11 bases from J, the gap between germline ends came to 8 bases. Per the germline V gene, CDR1 is SGHAT and CDR2 is FQNNGV. The CDR3 DNA sequence: TGTGCCAGCAGCTTAGGAGCTGCTGCTTTCTTT. Translation gives CASSLGAAAFF.

This clonotype occurred many times. The gene calls are TRBV6-2 or TRBV6-3 and TRBJ2-2; D remains ambiguous. Per the germline V gene, CDR1 is MNHEY and CDR2 is SVGEGT. This CDR3 spans 13 amino acids. Trimming stripped 6 bases from V and 4 bases from J, with 9 bases between. CDR3 coding DNA: TGTGCCAGCAGACTGTCGAGCACCGGGGAGCTGTTTTTT. As protein: CASRLSSTGELFF.

The chain has TRBV30 and TRBJ2-3; 7 nucleotides agree with TRBD1. The CDR3 is 16 residues long. V trimming: 3 bases; J trimming: 4 bases; junction bases outside the gene matches: 13. CDR1 GTSNPN and CDR2 SVGIG come from the germline V gene (reference sequence). The CDR3 coding sequence is TGTGCCTGGAGGGACCTAGGGGGCGCCGGCGCAGATACGCAGTATTTT. Translation: CAWRDLGGAGADTQYF.

The V gene is TRBV7-2, the J gene TRBJ2-1; 10 bases are shared with TRBD2. V lost 0 bases, J lost 11 bases, and 4 bases stayed unmatched. The CDR3 is made up of 14 amino acids. Germline V gene lookup returns CDR1 SGHTA and CDR2 FQGNSA. The CDR3 loop reads CASSLASSGGQQFF. CDR3 sequence (DNA): TGTGCCAGCAGCTTAGCTTCTAGCGGGGGCCAGCAGTTCTTC.

This clonotype was recorded many times. The chain is built from TRBV7-8 and TRBJ1-1, with 8 bases that match TRBD1. This CDR3 has 15 residues. V lost 1 base and J lost 7; bases outside the gene matches: 8. The germline V gene encodes CDR1 SGHVS and CDR2 FQNEAQ. CDR3 DNA: TGTGCCAGCAGCTTAGGACAGGGGATGGATATTGAAGCTTTCTTT. Translation gives CASSLGQGMDIEAFF.

This clonotype appeared many times. This chain joins TRBV15 and TRBJ2-5, with a weak D call TRBD2 (6 bases). The CDR3 contains 14 residues. V lost 5 bases, J lost 5 bases, and 15 bases lay in between. Per germline, CDR1 LNHNV and CDR2 YYDKDF (reference sequence). The CDR3 region has the DNA TGTGCCACCAGCGGAAGGGGCGGGATGGAGACCCAGTACTTC. Amino acids: CATSGRGGMETQYF.

V usage is TRBV6-5 and J usage is TRBJ2-3; 9 bases agree with TRBD2. V lost 2 bases, J lost 0 bases, and 9 bases stayed unmatched. This CDR3 region has 18 residues. Per the germline V gene, CDR1 is MNHEY and CDR2 is SVGAGI. This CDR3 reads CASSYGRRGGISTDTQYF. The CDR3 DNA sequence: TGTGCCAGCAGTTACGGGCGGCGGGGGGGCATAAGCACAGATACGCAGTATTTT.

The chain is built from TRBV6-1 and TRBJ2-1, with 10 bases identical to TRBD2. The CDR3 has 17 amino acids. V shed 6 bases, J shed 0 bases, and the junction held 8 bases outside the gene matches. Per germline, CDR1 MNHNS and CDR2 SASEGT. The CDR3, as DNA: TGTGCCAGCAGGGGATTGGAGCGGGGGGGCTCCTACAATGAGCAGTTCTTC. Protein sequence: CASRGLERGGSYNEQFF.

The gene calls are TRBV28 and TRBJ2-5; no clear D gene. The germline CDR1 and CDR2 sequences are MDHEN and SYDVKM. V was pared by 5 bases and J by 2 bases, with 15 bases between. CDR3 length: 15 residues. DNA for the CDR3: TGTGCCAGCAGTCCGTCGTCGGGCAGACAAGAGACCCAGTACTTC. As protein: CASSPSSGRQETQYF.

This chain joins TRBV19 and TRBJ2-1; TRBD1 agrees at 8 bases. The CDR3 is made up of 13 amino acids. V shed 7 bases, J shed 8 bases, and the junction held 7 bases outside the gene matches. The germline V gene encodes CDR1 LNHDA and CDR2 SQIVND (reference sequence). CDR3 amino acids: CASKEQGADEQFF. CDR3 in DNA: TGTGCCAGTAAGGAGCAGGGGGCGGATGAGCAGTTCTTC.

This clonotype has only a few counts. This chain joins TRBV5-1 and TRBJ2-2; 9 positions agree with TRBD2. The CDR3 is made up of 14 amino acids. With 7 bases clipped from V and 7 bases from J, the junction kept 8 bases outside the gene matches. Germline CDR1 is SGHRS and CDR2 is YFSETQ. Here the CDR3 reads CASAIAGEVGELFF. The CDR3 DNA follows: TGCGCCAGCGCAATAGCGGGAGAGGTCGGGGAGCTGTTTTTT.

This clonotype was observed many times. The chain combines TRBV29-1 with TRBJ2-7; D uncertain. Germline loops: CDR1 SQVTM, CDR2 ANQGSEA. CDR3 length equals 12 residues. The V end was cut by 1 base, the J end by 3 bases, with 7 bases between. The CDR3 DNA sequence: TGCAGCGTTGAAGCCCCGAACTACGAGCAGTACTTC. This gives the protein CSVEAPNYEQYF.

This clonotype was picked up many times. The chain carries TRBV7-2 and TRBJ1-1; D possibly corresponds to TRBD1 (5 bases). The CDR3 consists of 13 residues. Germline CDR1 reads SGHTA; CDR2 reads FQGNSA. V was cut by 4 bases and J by 5 bases, with 11 bases left in between. CDR3 region: CASSSGLWTEAFF. The CDR3 nucleotides read TGTGCCAGCAGCTCAGGGTTGTGGACTGAAGCTTTCTTT.

This clonotype was recorded at least ten times. V is TRBV20-1 and J is TRBJ2-3; D call uncertain. This CDR3 has 15 amino acids. Germline loops: CDR1 DFQATT, CDR2 SNEGSKA (reference sequence). Trimming shortened V by 0 bases and J by 2 bases, and 12 bases separated the two germline ends. CDR3 sequence (DNA): TGCAGTGCTAGAGATATCAGGCGCCTCACAGATACGCAGTATTTT. This translates into CSARDIRRLTDTQYF.

This clonotype was found many times. J is TRBJ2-1 and V is TRBV3-1; 12 positions agree with TRBD2. Germline V gene lookup returns CDR1 LGHDT and CDR2 YNNKEL (reference sequence). The J segment lost 3 bases and the V segment lost 4 bases, leaving 4 bases of the junction unmatched. This CDR3 region has 16 residues. CDR3 protein: CASSPLTSGGYNEQFF. CDR3 DNA sequence: TGTGCCAGCAGCCCTCTGACTAGCGGGGGCTACAATGAGCAGTTCTTC.

In the case of this clonotype: Since no conserved phenylalanine or tryptophan closes the CDR3, a read error is the likely cause. This chain uses TRBV11-2 with TRBJ2-7; no clear D gene. There are 14 residues in the CDR3. Trimming cost V 0 bases and J 0 bases, with 6 bases left between them. Germline values: CDR1 SGHAT, CDR2 FQNNGV. The CDR3 spells CASSLDQASYEQYL. CDR3 bases: TGTGCCAGCAGCTTAGATCAGGCCTCCTACGAGCAGTACTTA.

In its sample, this clonotype was seen a few times. Written as DNA, the CDR3 is TGTGCCAGCAGTAGGGACAGGTTCCTGCAGTATTTT. Protein: CASSRDRFLQYF. V usage is TRBV6-2 or TRBV6-3 and J usage is TRBJ2-3; 8 nucleotides line up with TRBD1. CDR1 and CDR2 from the germline V gene are MNHEY and SVGEGT. V was pared by 5 bases and J by 11 bases, with 6 bases of the junction left unmatched. CDR3 length equals 12 residues.

The chain joins TRBV7-7 to TRBJ2-1; TRBD2 matches 9 bases. The CDR3 totals 15 residues. The germline CDR1 and CDR2 sequences are SSHAT and FNYEAQ (reference sequence). The V and J ends lost 3 bases and 6 bases, in that order; junction bases with no gene match: 6. CDR3 nucleotide sequence: TGTGCCAGCAGCTTGGCTAGCGGGACTGCCAATGAGCAGTTCTTC. This sequence encodes CASSLASGTANEQFF.

The sample holds many counts of this clonotype. The CDR3 DNA sequence: TGTGCCAGCAGCTCTAGGGACCTCTATGGCTACACCTTC. Amino acid sequence: CASSSRDLYGYTF. The chain has TRBV7-2 and TRBJ1-2; maybe TRBD1 (5 bases). Trimming removed 4 bases at V and 4 bases at J, with 10 bases between. CDR3 length: 13 amino acids. Germline values: CDR1 SGHTA, CDR2 FQGNSA.